A single sample gave rise to the 14 T cell receptor beta chains below, sequenced in a study of cytomegalovirus exposure and HLA in healthy donors. Both 60 Vbeta primers and 13 Jbeta primers went into the PCR. Libraries were prepared by immunoSEQ multiplex PCR; TCRdb keeps only in-frame clonotypes and omits some of them. The sample shows some 150,000 clones, 80% to 85% of them seen only once. Material: PBMCs. The origin of the receptors is a boy between 2 and 10 years old in good health and CMV-seronegative.

V usage is TRBV5-6 and J usage is TRBJ1-6; D possibly corresponds to TRBD1 (5 bases). The CDR3 extends over 17 amino acids. Per germline, CDR1 SGHDT and CDR2 YYEEEE. The V end was cut by 5 bases, the J end by 3 bases, with 18 bases between. The CDR3 nucleotides read TGTGCCAGCAGTTTCGGGGGGGACGCGTACTATAATTCACCCCTCCACTTT. The encoded protein is CASSFGGDAYYNSPLHF.

The chain joins TRBV6-1 to TRBJ2-1; tentative D call: TRBD1 (6 bases). The CDR3 is made up of 14 amino acids. CDR1 and CDR2 (germline): MNHNS, SASEGT. The V and J ends lost 4 bases and 7 bases respectively, with 14 bases between them. DNA for the CDR3: TGTGCCAGCAGTGCAGGACAGCATGTAAATGAGCAGTTCTTC. This gives the protein CASSAGQHVNEQFF.

This CDR3 reads CASSDSGTGNSGNTIYF. In DNA form, the CDR3 reads TGTGCCAGCAGTGACTCCGGTACCGGGAACTCTGGAAACACCATATATTTT. The chain combines TRBV6-4 with TRBJ1-3; D is unclear. This CDR3 is 17 amino acids long. Germline values: CDR1 MRHNA, CDR2 SNTAGT. The germline V and J ends were trimmed by 0 bases and 0 bases, with 12 bases remaining between them.

This clone was observed a handful of times. The chain links TRBV27 to TRBJ1-2; D gene unclear. This CDR3 is 17 amino acids long. Trimming cost V 0 bases and J 3 bases, with 17 bases left between them. CDR1 is MNHEY, CDR2 SMNVEV, per germline (reference sequence). The CDR3 nucleotides are TGTGCCAGCAGTTTATCCCAGCCGACAAATTGGGACTATGGCTACACCTTC. The encoded protein is CASSLSQPTNWDYGYTF.

The chain uses TRBV29-1 and TRBJ2-7, with 10 bases fitting TRBD1. J gave up 0 bases and V 6 bases, and 11 bases lay outside the gene matches. The germline gives CDR1 SQVTM, CDR2 ANQGSEA. CDR3 length: 16 amino acids. This CDR3 reads CSVGTGVPFSSYEQYF. Here the CDR3 DNA reads TGCAGCGTAGGGACAGGGGTTCCCTTTAGCTCCTACGAGCAGTACTTC.

This sequence joins TRBV4-1 and TRBJ2-2; 12 bases match TRBD2. This CDR3 is built from 17 residues. Per the germline V gene, CDR1 is MGHRA and CDR2 is YSYEKL. Trimming took 0 bases from V and 7 from J; bases not matched to a gene: 6. The CDR3 reads CASSQERLAGGIGELFF. The CDR3 DNA reads as TGCGCCAGCAGCCAAGAACGGCTAGCGGGAGGGATCGGGGAGCTGTTTTTT.

A note on this clone: A far larger clone is just one base off, so this is likely a read error. The chain couples TRBV4-3 to TRBJ2-7, with TRBD1 identical over 10 bases. The CDR3 extends over 15 amino acids. Germline CDR1 is LGHNA and CDR2 is YSLEER. V was clipped by 4 bases and J by 0 bases; unmatched bases: 3. This chain's CDR3 is CASSPGQGISYEQYF. CDR3 sequence (DNA): TGCGCCAGCAGCCCGGGACAGGGGATCTCCTACGAGCAGTACTTC.

V gene TRBV7-9 combines with J gene TRBJ2-7, with a weak D call TRBD1 (6 bases). This CDR3 contains 15 residues. Between the trimmed V and J ends, which lost 1 base and 2 bases, there was a span of 12 bases. Per germline, CDR1 SEHNR and CDR2 FQNEAQ (reference sequence). The CDR3 nucleotides are TGTGCCAGCAGCTTAGAACAGGGAATAACCTACGAGCAGTACTTC. Encoded protein: CASSLEQGITYEQYF.

V is TRBV6-1 and J is TRBJ1-4; D remains unclear. V lost 7 bases and J lost 5, with 8 bases in between. This CDR3 comprises 12 residues. The germline gives CDR1 MNHNS, CDR2 SASEGT. CDR3 sequence reads: CASKEQNEKLFF. The CDR3 region has the DNA TGTGCCAGCAAGGAACAGAATGAAAAACTGTTTTTT.

The CDR3 sequence: CASSSRAGWFSRYNSPLHF. CDR3 nucleotides: TGTGCCAGCAGCTCCAGGGCTGGATGGTTCTCTCGATATAATTCACCCCTCCACTTT. The V and J genes are TRBV5-6 and TRBJ1-6; D possibly corresponds to TRBD1 (5 bases). The ends were cut back, 3 bases at V and 4 bases at J, with 23 bases in the middle. CDR1 and CDR2 (germline): SGHDT, YYEEEE. The CDR3 covers 19 residues.

The CDR3 loop is CASTAGTANNEQFF. The CDR3 DNA is TGTGCCAGCACCGCAGGGACAGCAAACAATGAGCAGTTCTTC. The chain joins TRBV6-5 to TRBJ2-1; 7 positions agree with TRBD1. Germline V gene data show CDR1 as MNHEY and CDR2 as SVGAGI. The CDR3 is 14 amino acids. V shed 7 bases and J 5 bases; nucleotides not matched to a gene: 8.

The V call is TRBV18, the J call TRBJ1-5; 7 nucleotides agree with TRBD1. V was pared by 0 bases and J by 7 bases, with 24 bases of the junction left unmatched. From germline, CDR1 is KGHSH and CDR2 LQKENI. The CDR3 is made up of 21 amino acids. CDR3: CASSPPPDRVEGIRARQPQHF. DNA of the CDR3: TGTGCCAGCTCACCACCCCCTGACAGGGTAGAAGGAATACGGGCTCGGCAGCCCCAGCATTTT. The entire variable domain, with the rest obtained from reference TRBV18 and TRBJ1-5, is as follows: NAGVMQNPRHLVRRRGQEARLRCSPMKGHSHVYWYRQLPEEGLKFMVYLQKENIIDESGMPKERFSAEFPKEGPSILRIQQVVRGDSAAYFCASSPPPDRVEGIRARQPQHFGDGTRLSIL.

This chain links TRBV14 with TRBJ1-1, with 8 bases identical to TRBD1. With 3 bases clipped from V and 5 bases from J, the junction kept 5 bases outside the gene matches. Looked up from germline, CDR1 is SGHDN and CDR2 is FVKESK. The CDR3 extends over 14 amino acids. The CDR3 DNA reads TGTGCCAGCAGCCACGGGACAGGATGGACTGAAGCTTTCTTT. Translated, it gives CASSHGTGWTEAFF.

The sample holds one count of this clone. This chain joins TRBV18 and TRBJ2-3; 8 positions match TRBD2. The germline gives CDR1 KGHSH, CDR2 LQKENI. The V segment lost 3 bases and the J segment 2 bases; nucleotides outside the gene matches: 4. The CDR3 runs 15 residues. The CDR3, as DNA: TGTGCCAGCTCACCGACTAGCGCGGCCACAGATACGCAGTATTTT. It is translated as CASSPTSAATDTQYF.